These 25 T cell receptor beta chains came from one sample sequenced in a study of tumor-infiltrating lymphocytes in primary liver carcinoma. TCR beta cDNA was prepared out of approximately 500 ng total RNA by means of a constant-region primer. For TCR beta, libraries were produced by three nested multiplex PCR rounds using slightly modified ARM-PCR. Forward primers for TRBV1-TRBV30 and a C-beta reverse primer served the first two PCR rounds, at around 9 cycles each. TCRdb passed the multiplex PCR reads through MiXCR, listing each CDR3 protein once. The data hold about 130,000 distinct CDR3 sequences, with 64% observed a single time. Bulk tissue was left unsorted, and RNA and DNA were co-extracted from about 20-30 mg of it. The specimen was liver tumor tissue from sampling region 3. Regarding subset: tumor region T3, left-lateral pole. These receptor sequences come from a woman aged 60-75 years with primary liver carcinoma and hepatitis B virus infection.

A remark on this clonotype: The germline gene is not matched at one end of the junction; a read error may be the cause. This rearrangement joins TRBV6-5 to TRBJ2-5; D gene unclear. Germline V lookup: CDR1 MNHEY, CDR2 SVGAGI. The CDR3 length is 15 residues. The CDR3 nucleotides are TGTGCCATCAGTCCCATGTGGTACAATGGAGAGACCCAGTACTTC. Translated: CAISPMWYNGETQYF.

About this clonotype itself: Possible read error: a much larger clone is one base away. V and J are TRBV7-9 and TRBJ2-3; 11 bases fit TRBD2. Germline-derived CDR1 and CDR2 are SEHNR and FQNEAQ (reference sequence). The CDR3 consists of 15 residues. The CDR3 DNA sequence: TGTGCCAGCGGCTTCGGACTAGCGGGTACAGATACGCAGTATTTT. As protein: CASGFGLAGTDTQYF.

This clonotype was seen a single time. Given the absence of the conserved phenylalanine or tryptophan at the CDR3 end, a read error is likely. The rearrangement uses TRBV7-8 and TRBJ2-5; a weak D match, TRBD2 (6 bases). Germline V gives CDR1 SGHVS, CDR2 FQNEAQ. V lost 4 bases and J 6 bases, leaving 21 bases between the germline ends. CDR3 size: 16 residues. CDR3 bases: TGTGCCAGCAGCTCCCGGACTATCGGGAGAGAAAAGACCCAGTACCTC. This sequence encodes CASSSRTIGREKTQYL.

In this sample, this clonotype turned up once. Here the CDR3 reads CASSLNRLPWTGTHRYVNEQFF. DNA for the CDR3: TGTGCCAGCAGCTTAAATCGGTTACCATGGACGGGGACACATAGGTACGTCAATGAGCAGTTCTTC. The V gene is TRBV11-1, the J gene TRBJ2-1; D is perhaps TRBD1 (6 bases). The V gene lost 2 bases and the J gene lost 6 bases, with 35 bases spanning the gap. The V gene's germline CDR1 is SGHAT and CDR2 FQDESV (reference sequence). CDR3 length equals 22 residues.

This clonotype showed up just once. V usage is TRBV7-9 and J usage is TRBJ2-1; TRBD1 aligns across 9 bases. V shed 1 base, J shed 6 bases, and the junction held 16 bases outside the gene matches. This CDR3 is 19 amino acids long. Germline CDR1 and CDR2: SEHNR and FQNEAQ (reference sequence). CDR3 amino acids: CASSLGLLVRDRVVNEQFF. The CDR3 DNA is TGTGCCAGCAGCTTAGGTCTTTTAGTCCGGGACAGGGTCGTCAATGAGCAGTTCTTC.

In this sample, this clonotype turned up many times. The V gene is TRBV29-1, the J gene TRBJ1-2; D is undetermined. V lost 4 bases, J lost 2 bases, and 17 bases lay in between. There are 15 residues in the CDR3. Germline CDR1 reads SQVTM; CDR2 reads ANQGSEA. CDR3 protein: CSVGNRAILNYGYTF. The CDR3 bases are TGCAGCGTTGGAAACCGGGCCATCCTAAACTATGGCTACACCTTC.

On this clonotype: This may be a read error: a much more frequent sequence differs by one nucleotide. V gene TRBV5-1 combines with J gene TRBJ1-1; D is unclear. This CDR3 is 15 amino acids long. The germline CDR1 and CDR2 sequences are SGHRS and YFSETQ. In DNA, the CDR3 is TGCGCCAGCAGCTTGGGCCAGCCTCTGAACATTGAAGCTTTCTTT. Encoded protein: CASSLGQPLNIEAFF. Full variable domain (rest looked up from reference TRBV5-1 and TRBJ1-1): KAGVTQTPRYLIKTRGQQVTLSCSPISGHRSVSWYQQTPGQGLQFLFEYFSETQRNKGNFPGRFSGRQFSNSRSEMNVSTLELGDSALYLCASSLGQPLNIEAFFGQGTRLTVV.

For this clonotype: The CDR3 does not end in the conserved phenylalanine or tryptophan, so this is likely a read error. Because the CDR3's place on the DNA is in doubt, the DNA is left out and the CDR3 is given as listed by TCRdb. The V gene is TRBV11-1, the J gene TRBJ2-3; the table's D call, TRBD2, was not checked against the DNA. CDR1 is SGHAT, CDR2 FQDESV, per germline (reference sequence). The CDR3 is made up of 14 amino acids, end residues included. The CDR3 sequence is CVNSLRQRAGESHY.

The sample holds one count of this clonotype. This chain joins TRBV28 and TRBJ2-1; D may be TRBD1 (6 bases). The CDR3 loop spans 17 amino acids. Germline V gene data show CDR1 as MDHEN and CDR2 as SYDVKM. Trimming took 10 bases from V and 4 from J, leaving 26 bases between them. The chain's CDR3 is CAITSGALTGPYNEQFF. The CDR3 nucleotides are TGTGCCATCACCTCAGGGGCGCTGACAGGCCCGTACAATGAGCAGTTCTTC.

V and J are TRBV12-3 or TRBV12-4 and TRBJ2-7; 7 bases fit TRBD2. Germline trimming cut 6 bases from V and 5 bases from J; bases unmatched to any gene: 13. CDR3 length: 15 amino acids. The DNA of the CDR3 is TGTGCCAGCAGCCGAGAAACGGGAGGTCGTAACGAGCAGTACTTC. Translated: CASSRETGGRNEQYF.

The V and J genes are TRBV11-2 and TRBJ2-1; D might be TRBD2 (5 bases). Germline CDR1 SGHAT, CDR2 FQNNGV. This CDR3 has 17 residues. Trimming shortened V by 7 bases and J by 12 bases, and 31 bases separated the two germline ends. CDR3: CASTSAQSEAGLPVQFF. CDR3 coding DNA: TGTGCCAGCACCTCTGCTCAATCTGAGGCGGGCCTACCGGTGCAGTTCTTC.

A note on this clonotype: One junction end disagrees with the germline gene, perhaps due to a read error. The gene calls are TRBV18 and TRBJ2-7, with D maybe TRBD1 (6 bases). Germline V gene sequence: CDR1 KGHSH, CDR2 LQKENI. This CDR3 contains 12 residues. The CDR3 bases are TGTGTCAGCTCAAAAGGACAGAACGAGCAGTACTTC. It yields the protein CVSSKGQNEQYF. The whole variable domain, filled in from reference TRBV18 and TRBJ2-7, reads NAGVMQNPRHLVRRRGQEARLRCSPMKGHSHVYWYRQLPEEGLKFMVYLQKENIIDESGMPKERFSAEFPKEGPSILRIQQVVRGDSAAYFCVSSKGQNEQYFGPGTRLTVT.

In the case of this clonotype: Here the CDR3 omits its conserved ending phenylalanine or tryptophan, so a read error is the likely source. The V gene is TRBV11-2, the J gene TRBJ2-3; 11 bases fit TRBD2. The length of the CDR3 is 15 residues. The germline V gene encodes CDR1 SGHAT and CDR2 FQNNGV. The CDR3 region has the DNA TGTACCATCAGCCCTGGACTAGCGGGCCCAGATACGCAGTATTCT. Translation: CTISPGLAGPDTQYS.

This clonotype came up many times. The chain links TRBV28 to TRBJ2-3; D uncertain. Germline assignment: CDR1 MDHEN and CDR2 SYDVKM. The CDR3 is made up of 15 amino acids. V was shortened by 2 bases and J by 3 bases, with 12 bases between the two germline ends. The CDR3 is CASSLTEPGTDTQYF. The CDR3 nucleotides are TGTGCCAGCAGTTTAACGGAGCCTGGGACAGATACGCAGTATTTT.

On this clonotype itself: This may stem from a read error, because a much larger clone lies one nucleotide away. The V and J genes are TRBV5-1 and TRBJ2-6; no clear D gene. Germline CDR1 and CDR2: SGHRS and YFSETQ. The V and J ends lost 3 bases and 3 bases respectively, with 4 bases between them. The length of the CDR3 is 13 residues. CDR3 region: CASSSFGANVLTF. The CDR3 region has the DNA TGCGCCAGCAGCTCTTTTGGGGCCAACGTCCTGACTTTC.

Details on this clonotype: It may be a read error: a sequence one base away is much more abundant. CDR3 in amino acids: CASSPKDTQYF. CDR3 nucleotides: TGTGCCAGCTCACCTAAAGATACCCAGTACTTC. This rearrangement joins TRBV18 to TRBJ2-5; D gene ambiguous. Germline V CDR1 and CDR2: KGHSH, LQKENI. The CDR3 has 11 residues.

In this sample, this clonotype turned up many times. The V gene is TRBV6-1, the J gene TRBJ1-4; D is unresolved. V lost 9 bases to trimming and J lost 3 bases, with 14 bases between them. The germline V gene has CDR1 MNHNS and CDR2 SASEGT. The CDR3 has 14 residues. The CDR3 DNA follows: TGTGCCAGTACCAGAGGCCGGGCTAATGAAAAACTGTTTTTT. Protein sequence: CASTRGRANEKLFF.

Turning to this clonotype: A much larger clone differs by one base, so this may be a read error. This rearrangement joins TRBV5-4 to TRBJ2-1, with 7 bases that match TRBD2. Germline V lookup: CDR1 SGHNT, CDR2 YYREEE (reference sequence). This CDR3 is 15 amino acids long. The CDR3 sequence is CAGSLVAGDHNEQFF. In DNA form, the CDR3 reads TGTGCCGGCAGCTTGGTGGCGGGAGATCACAATGAGCAGTTCTTC.

Points on this clonotype: At one boundary the junction diverges from the germline segment, which might be a read error. This chain links TRBV14 with TRBJ2-4; 9 bases match TRBD2. CDR1 and CDR2 (germline): SGHDN, FVKESK. The CDR3 has 14 amino acids. CDR3 DNA sequence: TGTGCTAGCAGCGCTAGCGGGACGTCACGCATTCAGTACTTC. Protein: CASSASGTSRIQYF.

As to this clonotype: As the CDR3 is not closed by the conserved phenylalanine or tryptophan, this likely results from a read error. The chain uses TRBV5-1 and TRBJ1-2, with unresolved D. V was pared by 5 bases and J by 3 bases, with 11 bases between. Germline V gives CDR1 SGHRS, CDR2 YFSETQ. CDR3 length: 13 amino acids. The CDR3 spells CASRSTVDYGYTS. DNA for the CDR3: TGCGCCAGCAGGTCAACAGTGGACTATGGCTACACCTCC.

On this clonotype itself: One end of the junction fails to match germline, which may point to a read error. The genes are TRBV11-2 and TRBJ2-2; TRBD2 might be the D (5 bases). There are 15 residues in the CDR3. The germline V gene encodes CDR1 SGHAT and CDR2 FQNNGV. The CDR3 bases are TGTGCCAGCAGCCCCCTCCGACTTGCTTCCGGGGAGCCGTTTTTT. Amino acids: CASSPLRLASGEPFF.

Concerning this clonotype itself: The final CDR3 position lacks the conserved phenylalanine or tryptophan, pointing to a likely read error. This chain links TRBV2 with TRBJ2-1; tentative D call: TRBD1 (6 bases). Germline V gene sequence: CDR1 SNHLY, CDR2 FYNNEI. The CDR3 loop spans 11 amino acids. V shed 6 bases and J shed 9 bases, with 9 bases lying between them. CDR3 loop: CASRGAGEQFV. Here the CDR3 DNA reads TGTGCCAGCAGGGGGGCCGGTGAGCAGTTCGTC.

On this clonotype: Lacking the conserved final phenylalanine or tryptophan, this CDR3 likely reflects a read error. The rearrangement links TRBV29-1 to TRBJ2-3; D possibly corresponds to TRBD2 (6 bases). The CDR3 runs 16 residues. The germline gives CDR1 SQVTM, CDR2 ANQGSEA. Trimming shortened V by 7 bases and J by 5 bases, and 25 bases separated the two germline ends. CDR3 amino acids: CSARLLEGGIRDTQYL. CDR3 nucleotide sequence: TGCAGCGCCAGGCTCCTTGAGGGAGGAATAAGAGATACGCAGTATCTT.

The J gene is TRBJ2-7, the V gene TRBV7-9, with 7 bases lining up with TRBD1. The CDR3 spans 14 residues. V shed 5 bases and J 0 bases; nucleotides not matched to a gene: 4. Germline V CDR1 and CDR2: SEHNR, FQNEAQ (reference sequence). The chain's CDR3 is CASSRGGDSYEQYF. The CDR3 DNA sequence: TGTGCCAGCAGCCGAGGGGGCGACTCCTACGAGCAGTACTTC.

Turning to this clonotype: Germline and junction disagree at one end, which may indicate a read error. The CDR3 is CASNLKVQGRKSTGELFF. The CDR3 DNA reads as TGTGCCAGCAACTTAAAGGTTCAGGGAAGGAAGAGTACCGGGGAGCTGTTTTTT. V usage is TRBV11-1 and J usage is TRBJ2-2; D might be TRBD1 (5 bases). This CDR3 comprises 18 residues. Per the germline V gene, CDR1 is SGHAT and CDR2 is FQDESV (reference sequence). Using reference TRBV11-1 and TRBJ2-2 for the parts outside the CDR3, the full variable domain is EAEVAQSPRYKITEKSQAVAFWCDPISGHATLYWYRQILGQGPELLVQFQDESVVDDSQLPKDRFSAERLKGVDSTLKIQPAELGDSAMYLCASNLKVQGRKSTGELFFGEGSRLTVL.